The present T cell receptor beta chain was sequenced within a study of response to subunit inactivated influenza vaccine. TCRdb redid the calling of the RT-PCR reads with MiXCR, one entry per CDR3 protein. The sample contains about 620,000 distinct CDR3 sequences, around 11% of which appear only once. Study-wide results and caveats: Only a handful of new T cells, the authors suggested, are recruited with each seasonal influenza vaccination.

This clonotype was observed many times. What it binds is not known. At one of its ends the junction is not consistent with the germline gene, which may arise from a read error. CDR1 and CDR2 from the germline V gene are SGHAT and FQNNGV. This CDR3 is 14 amino acids long. The rearrangement uses TRBV11-2 and TRBJ2-1; 7 bases align to TRBD1. Sequencing used PBMCs from blood, obtained on the day of vaccination. This TCR came from a man aged 45-65 years who received an inactivated influenza vaccine. The CDR3 spells CASSLGTAYNEQFF. CDR3 DNA sequence: TGCGCCAGCAGCTTGGGGACAGCCTACAATGAGCAGTTCTTC.